This TCR beta chain came from a study of blood T cell repertoires in COVID-19. Per the study methods: Counts of nucleated cells, estimated from reference gene primer amplification, were obtained. Clones were read by immunoSEQ multiplex PCR, and TCRdb kept only the in-frame ones, dropping some. V, J and clone size are taken as reported in that table, and D and trimming were inferred from the DNA itself. The sample lists 100,000 to 150,000 clones, roughly two thirds occurring once. This clone was observed at least ten times. The TCR sequence derives from a woman in her seventies with acute or convalescent COVID-19. Sequenced material: peripheral blood.

In nucleotides, the CDR3 is TGTGCCAGCAGCTTATCAGTAAACACTGAAGCTTTCTTT. This translates into CASSLSVNTEAFF. This chain uses TRBV7-3 with TRBJ1-1; D not resolved. This CDR3 region has 13 residues. Trimming stripped 2 bases from V and 2 bases from J, with 6 bases between. Germline loops: CDR1 SGHTA, CDR2 FQGTGA.